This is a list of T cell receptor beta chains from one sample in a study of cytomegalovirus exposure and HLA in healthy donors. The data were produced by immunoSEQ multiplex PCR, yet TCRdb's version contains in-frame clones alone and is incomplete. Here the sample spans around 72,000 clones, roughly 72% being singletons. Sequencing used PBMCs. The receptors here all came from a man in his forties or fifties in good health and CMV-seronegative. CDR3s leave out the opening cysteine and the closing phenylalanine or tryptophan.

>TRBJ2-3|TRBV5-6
ASSPESTDTQY
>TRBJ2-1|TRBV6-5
ASSYSELAGFNEQF
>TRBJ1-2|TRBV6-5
ASTGGGHGYT
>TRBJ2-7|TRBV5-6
ASSVRVPHYEQY
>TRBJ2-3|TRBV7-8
ASSLAVTSRSTDTQY
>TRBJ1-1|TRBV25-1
ASSVATEAF
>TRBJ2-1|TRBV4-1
ASSQTGWEQF
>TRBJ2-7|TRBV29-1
SVGTSGRGYEQY
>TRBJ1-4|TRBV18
ASSPNRGPNEKLF
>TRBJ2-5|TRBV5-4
ASSPGGLGETQY
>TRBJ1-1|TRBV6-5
ASTQDRRGNTEAF
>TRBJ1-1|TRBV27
ASSPAGSVNTEAF
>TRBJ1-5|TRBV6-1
ASSSRETNQPQH
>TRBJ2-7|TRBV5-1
ASSRDGQGAYEQY
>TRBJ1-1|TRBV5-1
ASSRSGQGNTEAF
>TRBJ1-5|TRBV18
ASSPSGEKNQPQH
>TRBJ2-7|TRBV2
ASSTGRGFYEQY
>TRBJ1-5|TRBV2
ASRGSSQTQH
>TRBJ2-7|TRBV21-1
ASSKSHRGSSYEQY
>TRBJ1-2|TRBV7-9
ASSLAGTGGAYGYT
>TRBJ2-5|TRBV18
ASSSEDRRLQETQY
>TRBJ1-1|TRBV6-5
ASSSLLEAF
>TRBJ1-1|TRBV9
ASSGTENTEAF